This TCR beta chain was recovered during a study of CD8 T cell repertoires and HIV-1 epitope variants. Study information: T cells were stimulated with Twenty-five Gag and Nef peptides separately. An uncultured baseline aliquot held 1M T cells. Enriched T cells were co-cultured with equal autologous T cell-negative cells. Study-wide results and caveats: Nef KF9 drew about five clonotypes and HW9 one, without TAALDMSHF responses.

This CDR3 comprises 16 residues. Germline V lookup: CDR1 MGHRA, CDR2 YSYEKL. The ends lost 0 bases at V and 2 bases at J; junction bases unmatched: 2. As regards this clone: Its antigen is still unknown.

Repertoires were generated with immunoSEQ multiplex PCR, while TCRdb's copy carries only in-frame clones and drops some. This sample carries several thousand clones, 55% to 65% of them seen once, and the ten largest clones take roughly 44%. The sample taken for sequencing was cultured CD8+ T cells derived from PBMCs. This rearrangement joins TRBV4-1 to TRBJ2-1, with TRBD2 identical over 9 bases. The receptor was isolated from a male donor with HIV. Here the CDR3 DNA reads TGCGCCAGCAGCCAAGAAGGCGGGGGGGCCTACAATGAGCAGTTCTTC. It yields the protein CASSQEGGGAYNEQFF.